This T cell receptor (beta chain) emerged from a study of a mutant IDH1 vaccine in newly diagnosed glioma. In the study overall: The treated population exhibited a male proportion of about 60%, a female proportion of about 38%, and a mean age of about 40 years. Earlier therapy was either radiotherapy, temozolomide, or both, and most got both. Visit V13 took place at week 47, and visit V12 happened at week 35. Regarding the study as a whole: Top-clonotype changes in peripheral T cells seemed unrelated to pseudoprogression.

The CDR3 is 16 amino acids. After removal of 3 bases from V and 5 bases from J, the junction contained 9 bases not matched to a gene. The V gene's germline CDR1 is KGHSH and CDR2 LQKENI. Profiling relied on immunoSEQ multiplex PCR, and the TCRdb table lists in-frame clones only, not all of them. This repertoire shows approximately 61,000 clones, about four fifths found once; its top ten account for 4.5% to 6%. About this clone itself: Its antigen is still unknown.

The time point is: week 35, safety follow-up. Topical imiquimod accompanied each vaccine dose, which consisted of 300 ug of mutant IDH1 20-mer peptide. The clonotype comes from a man between 35 and 55 years old with glioma. The chain recombines TRBV18 with TRBJ2-1, with TRBD2 matching over 8 bases. This specimen was PBMCs, taken from a glioma patient whose treatment included an IDH1 peptide vaccine. In nucleotides, the CDR3 is TGTGCCAGCTCACCGAGAGCGGGGGCCCTTGACAATGAGCAGTTCTTC. It is translated as CASSPRAGALDNEQFF. Full variable domain (missing parts from reference TRBV18 and TRBJ2-1): NAGVMQNPRHLVRRRGQEARLRCSPMKGHSHVYWYRQLPEEGLKFMVYLQKENIIDESGMPKERFSAEFPKEGPSILRIQQVVRGDSAAYFCASSPRAGALDNEQFFGPGTRLTVL.